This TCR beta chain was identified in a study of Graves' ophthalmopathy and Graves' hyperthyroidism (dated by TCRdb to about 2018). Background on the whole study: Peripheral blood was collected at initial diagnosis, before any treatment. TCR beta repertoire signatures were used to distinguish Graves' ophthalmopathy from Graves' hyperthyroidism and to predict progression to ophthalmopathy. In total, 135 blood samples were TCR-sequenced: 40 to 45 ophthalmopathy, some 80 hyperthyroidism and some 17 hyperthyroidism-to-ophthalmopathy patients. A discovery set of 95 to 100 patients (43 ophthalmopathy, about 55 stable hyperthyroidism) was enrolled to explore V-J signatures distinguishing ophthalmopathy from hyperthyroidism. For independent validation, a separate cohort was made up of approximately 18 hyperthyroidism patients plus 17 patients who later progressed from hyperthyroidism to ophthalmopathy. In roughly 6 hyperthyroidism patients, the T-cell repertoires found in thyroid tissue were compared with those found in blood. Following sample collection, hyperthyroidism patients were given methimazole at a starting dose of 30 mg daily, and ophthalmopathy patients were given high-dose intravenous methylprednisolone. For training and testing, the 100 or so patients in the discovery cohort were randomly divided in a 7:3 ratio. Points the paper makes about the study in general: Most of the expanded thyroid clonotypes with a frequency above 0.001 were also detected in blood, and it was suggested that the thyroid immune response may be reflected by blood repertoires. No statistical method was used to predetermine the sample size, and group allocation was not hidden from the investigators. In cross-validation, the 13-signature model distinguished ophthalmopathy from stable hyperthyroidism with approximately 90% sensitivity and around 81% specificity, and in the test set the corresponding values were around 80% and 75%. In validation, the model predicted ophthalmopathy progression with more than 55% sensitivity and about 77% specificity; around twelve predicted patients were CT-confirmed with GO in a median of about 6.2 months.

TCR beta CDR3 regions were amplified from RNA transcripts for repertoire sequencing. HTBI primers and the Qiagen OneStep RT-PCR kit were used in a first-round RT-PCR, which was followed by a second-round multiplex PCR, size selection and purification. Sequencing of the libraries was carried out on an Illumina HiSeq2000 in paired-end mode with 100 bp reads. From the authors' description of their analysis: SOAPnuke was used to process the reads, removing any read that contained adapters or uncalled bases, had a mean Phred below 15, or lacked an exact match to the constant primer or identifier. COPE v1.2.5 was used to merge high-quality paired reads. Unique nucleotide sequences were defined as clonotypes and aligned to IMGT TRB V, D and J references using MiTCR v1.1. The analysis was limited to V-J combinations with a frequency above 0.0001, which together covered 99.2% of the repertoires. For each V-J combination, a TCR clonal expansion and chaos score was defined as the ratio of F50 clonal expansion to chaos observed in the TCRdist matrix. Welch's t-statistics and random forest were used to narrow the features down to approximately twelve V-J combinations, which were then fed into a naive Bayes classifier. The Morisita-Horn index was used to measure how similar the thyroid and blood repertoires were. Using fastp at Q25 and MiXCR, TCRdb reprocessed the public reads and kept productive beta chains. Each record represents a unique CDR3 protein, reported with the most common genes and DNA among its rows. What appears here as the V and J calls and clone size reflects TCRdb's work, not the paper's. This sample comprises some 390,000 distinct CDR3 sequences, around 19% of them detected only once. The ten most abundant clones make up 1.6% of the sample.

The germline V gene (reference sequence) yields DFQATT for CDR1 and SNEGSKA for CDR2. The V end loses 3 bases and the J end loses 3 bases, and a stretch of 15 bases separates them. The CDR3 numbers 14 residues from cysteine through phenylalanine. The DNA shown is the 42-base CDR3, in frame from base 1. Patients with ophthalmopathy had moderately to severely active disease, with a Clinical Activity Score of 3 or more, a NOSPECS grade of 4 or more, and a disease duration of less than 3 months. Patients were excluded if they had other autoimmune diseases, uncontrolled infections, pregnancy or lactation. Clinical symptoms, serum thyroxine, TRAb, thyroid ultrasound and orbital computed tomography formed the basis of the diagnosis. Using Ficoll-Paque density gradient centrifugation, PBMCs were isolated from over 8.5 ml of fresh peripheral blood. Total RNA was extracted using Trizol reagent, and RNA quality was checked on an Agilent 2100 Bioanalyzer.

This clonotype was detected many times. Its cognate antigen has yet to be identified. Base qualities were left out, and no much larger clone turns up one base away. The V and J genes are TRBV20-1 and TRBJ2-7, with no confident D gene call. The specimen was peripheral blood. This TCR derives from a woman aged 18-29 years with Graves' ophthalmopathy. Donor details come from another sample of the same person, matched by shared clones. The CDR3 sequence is CSARLKGFDYEQYF. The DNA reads TGCAGTGCTAGGCTAAAGGGTTTTGACTACGAGCAGTACTTC.